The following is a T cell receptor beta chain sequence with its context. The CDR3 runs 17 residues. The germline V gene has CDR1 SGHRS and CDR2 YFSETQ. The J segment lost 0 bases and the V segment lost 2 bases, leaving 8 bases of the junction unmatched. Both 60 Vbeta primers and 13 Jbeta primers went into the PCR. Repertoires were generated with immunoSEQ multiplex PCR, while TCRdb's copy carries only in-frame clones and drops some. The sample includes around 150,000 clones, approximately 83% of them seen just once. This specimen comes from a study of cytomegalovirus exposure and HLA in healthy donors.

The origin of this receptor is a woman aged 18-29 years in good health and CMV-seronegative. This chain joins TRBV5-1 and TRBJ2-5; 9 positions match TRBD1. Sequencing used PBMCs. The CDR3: CASSFVRTGVNQETQYF. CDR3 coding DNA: TGCGCCAGCAGCTTCGTTAGGACAGGGGTGAACCAAGAGACCCAGTACTTC.